This entry lists 32 T cell receptor beta chains sequenced from one sample in a study of regulatory T cells in long-lasting Graves disease (TCRdb year 2021). The library came from multiplex PCR. Sequenced using an Illumina HiSeq 4000. TCR beta libraries were built with iRepertoire HTBI primers and Arm-PCR amplification of CDR3 regions. The public reads were reprocessed in TCRdb via fastp at Q25 and MiXCR, keeping in-frame beta chains. Rows with a matching CDR3 protein are joined into one entry that keeps the most common DNA and genes. The sample table holds about 440,000 distinct CDR3 sequences, of which around 14% were seen once. Clones ranked in the top ten supply roughly a sixth of the sample. The time point label of this sample denotes: newly diagnosed GD, antithyroid drugs for less than 3 months. For both TCR sequencing and RNA sequencing, RNA was extracted from PBMCs in TRIzol. The sample was also reused in another study, on T cells in Graves' hyperthyroidism and ophthalmopathy.

The source material was peripheral blood mononuclear cells (PBMCs), sampled at new diagnosis, from a patient treated with antithyroid drugs. These receptors were obtained from a woman aged 25 to 45 with Graves disease. Donor details come from another sample of the same person, matched by shared clones.

This clonotype showed up many times. The V call is TRBV11-2, the J call TRBJ2-1, with 7 bases aligning to TRBD2. The germline CDR1 and CDR2 sequences are SGHAT and FQNNGV. V trimming: 3 bases; J trimming: 13 bases; junction bases outside the gene matches: 9. The CDR3 has 13 amino acids. The CDR3 nucleotides are TGTGCCAGCAGCTTCGTTTTAGCGGGTACCCAGTTCTTC. Its translation: CASSFVLAGTQFF.

This clonotype was counted ten times or more. The V and J genes are TRBV11-2 and TRBJ1-3; D is uncertain. Trimming cost V 2 bases and J 7 bases, with 9 bases left between them. Germline CDR1 and CDR2: SGHAT and FQNNGV. The CDR3 length is 13 residues. CDR3 residues: CASSLNPGNTIYF. The CDR3 coding sequence is TGTGCCAGCAGCTTAAATCCGGGGAACACCATATATTTT.

The chain carries TRBV6-2 or TRBV6-3 and TRBJ1-1; possibly TRBD1 for D (5 bases). The V gene lost 6 bases and the J gene lost 11 bases, with 13 bases spanning the gap. Germline CDR1 and CDR2: MNHEY and SVGEGT. The CDR3 covers 11 residues. The CDR3 DNA is TGTGCCAGCAGACGGGGACGTGGTGCTTTCTTT. It specifies CASRRGRGAFF.

This clonotype was detected many times. This sequence joins TRBV20-1 and TRBJ2-5; 7 bases map to TRBD2. This CDR3 comprises 17 residues. V shed 0 bases and J 3 bases; nucleotides not matched to a gene: 13. Germline CDR1 reads DFQATT; CDR2 reads SNEGSKA (reference sequence). For the CDR3, the DNA is TGCAGTGCTAGAGATTTGGTGGGACTAAGTGGGGAAGAGACCCAGTACTTC. It is translated as CSARDLVGLSGEETQYF.

This clonotype came up a few times. This chain uses TRBV5-5 with TRBJ1-3, with D perhaps matching TRBD1 (5 bases). V dropped 4 bases and J dropped 3 bases, with 17 bases sitting between them. This CDR3 has 16 amino acids. Germline V gene lookup returns CDR1 SGHKS and CDR2 YYEKEE (reference sequence). For the CDR3, the DNA is TGTGCCAGCAGCCTTTCTCTCGCAGGGAGTGGAAACACCATATATTTT. It codes for CASSLSLAGSGNTIYF.

This clonotype was seen a handful of times. This chain connects TRBV6-5 to TRBJ2-1; 7 bases agree with TRBD2. Germline CDR1 MNHEY, CDR2 SVGAGI. The CDR3 runs 16 residues. V dropped 0 bases and J dropped 10; count of bases not matched to a gene: 12. The CDR3 is CASSYSERLAELEQFF. CDR3 in DNA: TGTGCCAGCAGTTACTCAGAGCGGCTAGCGGAACTCGAGCAGTTCTTC.

This clonotype occurred once. V is TRBV5-8 and J is TRBJ2-7; TRBD1 agrees at 9 bases. Germline CDR1 and CDR2: SGHTS and YDEGEE. V shed 2 bases and J 4 bases; nucleotides not matched to a gene: 13. This CDR3 has 17 residues. The CDR3 spells CASSFPGDRVAGYEQYF. The CDR3 DNA reads as TGTGCCAGCAGCTTTCCGGGGGACAGGGTGGCCGGGTACGAGCAGTACTTC.

There are a few counts of this clonotype. The chain employs TRBV29-1 and TRBJ1-2, with 7 nucleotides matching TRBD1. CDR3 size: 13 residues. Trimming at V came to 4 bases and at J to 4 bases, leaving 6 bases not matched to a gene. Germline CDR1 SQVTM, CDR2 ANQGSEA. The CDR3 region is CSVVEGAPYGYTF. CDR3 sequence (DNA): TGCAGCGTTGTGGAGGGGGCACCCTATGGCTACACCTTC.

This clonotype was seen many times. This chain joins TRBV20-1 and TRBJ1-1; D might be TRBD1 (5 bases). The ends were cut back, 3 bases at V and 3 bases at J, with 8 bases in the middle. This CDR3 comprises 12 residues. The V gene's germline CDR1 is DFQATT and CDR2 SNEGSKA (reference sequence). The CDR3 loop reads CSARDIDTEAFF. CDR3 nucleotides: TGCAGTGCTAGGGACATAGACACTGAAGCTTTCTTT.

This clonotype was counted at least ten times. The rearrangement uses TRBV20-1 and TRBJ2-7, with 9 bases aligning to TRBD2. The CDR3 is 15 residues long. V gave up 2 bases and J gave up 6 bases; unmatched junction bases: 11. Germline V gene data show CDR1 as DFQATT and CDR2 as SNEGSKA (reference sequence). Written as DNA, the CDR3 is TGCAGTGCTAGAAGTCAGGTAGCGGGAGACCCCGAGCAGTACTTC. Translated: CSARSQVAGDPEQYF.

This clonotype was seen ten or more times. The V call is TRBV3-1, the J call TRBJ2-7; TRBD1 aligns across 9 bases. The ends lost 0 bases at V and 3 bases at J; junction bases unmatched: 6. CDR1 LGHDT and CDR2 YNNKEL come from the germline V gene (reference sequence). The CDR3 runs 16 residues. CDR3 residues: CASSQDRGTGIYEQYF. The DNA of the CDR3 is TGTGCCAGCAGCCAAGACCGCGGGACAGGGATCTACGAGCAGTACTTC.

This clonotype was counted ten times or more. The chain carries TRBV28 and TRBJ1-2; D possibly corresponds to TRBD1 (5 bases). Deletions cut 7 bases from V and 3 bases from J, with 15 bases between. CDR3 length equals 14 residues. Germline CDR1 MDHEN, CDR2 SYDVKM. CDR3 amino acids: CASIEGGVDYGYTF. The CDR3 DNA reads TGTGCCAGCATAGAGGGAGGGGTTGACTATGGCTACACCTTC.

This clonotype was seen only a few times. The chain is built from TRBV19 and TRBJ1-1, with D perhaps TRBD1 (6 bases). Per the germline V gene, CDR1 is LNHDA and CDR2 is SQIVND (reference sequence). This CDR3 is built from 14 residues. Deletions cut 6 bases from V and 4 bases from J, with 15 bases between. DNA of the CDR3: TGTGCCAGTAGCGCCACAGGGAGCGGCACTGAAGCTTTCTTT. Translation gives CASSATGSGTEAFF.

This clonotype was detected many times. The gene calls are TRBV7-2 and TRBJ2-7; D is possibly TRBD1 or TRBD2 (5 bases each). The CDR3 spans 16 residues. CDR1 SGHTA and CDR2 FQGNSA come from the germline V gene. V lost 3 bases to trimming and J lost 9 bases, with 24 bases between them. DNA for the CDR3: TGTGCCAGCAGCTTTTTATCGTTTCGGGGCATGATTGGGCAGTACTTC. Translating it yields CASSFLSFRGMIGQYF.

This sequence joins TRBV27 and TRBJ2-4; unclear D gene. Germline CDR1 reads MNHEY; CDR2 reads SMNVEV (reference sequence). CDR3 length: 15 amino acids. V lost 5 bases, J lost 0 bases, and 11 bases lay in between. CDR3 in amino acids: CASSDVGLAKNIQYF. The CDR3 nucleotides read TGTGCCAGCAGTGACGTCGGGCTAGCCAAAAACATTCAGTACTTC.

The chain recombines TRBV12-3 or TRBV12-4 with TRBJ1-2; D perhaps matches TRBD1 (5 bases). Trimming removed 6 bases at V and 5 bases at J, with 13 bases between. The CDR3 sequence is 13 residues long. For the CDR3, the DNA is TGTGCCAGCAGCCCTCCTCAGGGTTATGGCTACACCTTC. It codes for CASSPPQGYGYTF.

This clonotype was picked up one time. The chain is built from TRBV28 and TRBJ1-2; 7 bases map to TRBD1. The trim removed 3 bases at V and 4 bases at J, leaving 8 bases unmatched. Germline assignment: CDR1 MDHEN and CDR2 SYDVKM. This CDR3 contains 15 residues. The CDR3 reads CASSFGTEGAYGYTF. The CDR3 coding sequence is TGTGCCAGCAGTTTTGGGACAGAGGGGGCCTATGGCTACACCTTC.

The table lists this clonotype with many counts. The rearrangement joins TRBV2 to TRBJ2-3, with D tentatively TRBD1 or TRBD2 (5 bases each). CDR3 size: 14 residues. Germline V gene data show CDR1 as SNHLY and CDR2 as FYNNEI. V shed 7 bases and J shed 6 bases, with 17 bases lying between them. CDR3 region: CASNRGQREDTQYF. The CDR3 DNA follows: TGTGCCAGCAATCGGGGCCAGAGGGAGGATACGCAGTATTTT.

Ten or more counts support this clonotype. The V gene is TRBV20-1, the J gene TRBJ2-1, with D perhaps being TRBD1 or TRBD2 (6 bases each). The CDR3 loop spans 14 amino acids. CDR1 DFQATT and CDR2 SNEGSKA come from the germline V gene (reference sequence). Trimming cost V 1 base and J 7 bases, with 14 bases left between them. CDR3: CSARVGGRMNEQFF. CDR3 coding DNA: TGCAGTGCTAGAGTGGGGGGCCGGATGAATGAGCAGTTCTTC.

This clonotype was recorded at least ten times. The CDR3 is CASSPTGGADEQFF. CDR3 nucleotide sequence: TGTGCCAGCAGCCCCACAGGGGGAGCAGACGAGCAGTTCTTC. This chain uses TRBV7-8 with TRBJ2-1, with 8 bases lining up with TRBD1. Germline CDR1 reads SGHVS; CDR2 reads FQNEAQ. V was pared by 5 bases and J by 10 bases, with 10 bases of the junction left unmatched. CDR3 length: 14 residues.

Ten or more counts support this clonotype. This chain links TRBV12-3 or TRBV12-4 with TRBJ2-7; 8 bases map to TRBD2. The CDR3 length is 16 residues. The V segment lost 3 bases and the J segment 4 bases; nucleotides outside the gene matches: 11. The CDR3 spells CASSFPPGLERYEQYF. The DNA for the CDR3 is TGTGCCAGCAGTTTTCCACCGGGACTAGAGCGGTACGAGCAGTACTTC.

This clonotype was recorded at least ten times. This chain connects TRBV19 to TRBJ2-1, with TRBD1 as a possible D gene (5 bases). This CDR3 is 12 amino acids long. The V and J ends lost 5 bases and 7 bases respectively, with 9 bases between them. CDR1 LNHDA and CDR2 SQIVND come from the germline V gene (reference sequence). The CDR3 loop is CASSSRVNEQFF. The CDR3 DNA reads TGTGCCAGTAGTTCCAGGGTTAATGAGCAGTTCTTC.

This clonotype came up many times. J is TRBJ2-1 and V is TRBV15, with 10 nucleotides matching TRBD2. Trimming took 1 base from V and 8 from J; bases not matched to a gene: 5. This CDR3 has 15 residues. CDR1 LNHNV and CDR2 YYDKDF come from the germline V gene (reference sequence). The CDR3 sequence: CATSRVEREGHEQFF. DNA for the CDR3: TGTGCCACCAGCAGAGTGGAGCGGGAGGGCCATGAGCAGTTCTTC.

This clonotype was seen a single time. The chain carries TRBV15 and TRBJ2-1; tentative D call: TRBD1 (6 bases). Germline V lookup: CDR1 LNHNV, CDR2 YYDKDF (reference sequence). The CDR3 runs to 14 residues. V was pared by 4 bases and J by 10 bases, with 17 bases between. CDR3 amino acids: CATSTYRDTYEQFF. CDR3 bases: TGTGCCACCAGCACTTACCGGGACACATACGAGCAGTTCTTC.

This clonotype has more than one count but fewer than ten. V usage is TRBV4-1 and J usage is TRBJ2-7, with 9 bases that match TRBD1. This CDR3 contains 16 residues. Germline CDR1 is MGHRA and CDR2 is YSYEKL. J lost 1 base, V lost 3 bases, and 7 bases had no gene match. The CDR3 spells CASSHLQGAFSYEQYF. Here the CDR3 DNA reads TGCGCCAGCAGCCACTTACAGGGGGCATTTTCCTACGAGCAGTACTTC.

The chain combines TRBV7-9 with TRBJ1-1; the D is unclear. Germline V gene sequence: CDR1 SEHNR, CDR2 FQNEAQ (reference sequence). V lost 5 bases and J lost 8, with 9 bases in between. This CDR3 region has 11 residues. The CDR3 nucleotides are TGTGCCAGCAGCGCCCCAAGGGAAGCTTTCTTT. The encoded protein is CASSAPREAFF.

J is TRBJ2-7 and V is TRBV5-8; 7 bases are a match to TRBD1. J gave up 2 bases and V 0 bases, and 8 bases lay outside the gene matches. The V gene's germline CDR1 is SGHTS and CDR2 YDEGEE. The CDR3 spans 16 residues. The CDR3 is CASSLAMAGGTYEQYF. In nucleotides, the CDR3 is TGTGCCAGCAGCTTGGCCATGGCAGGGGGAACCTACGAGCAGTACTTC.

This clonotype was counted ten times or more. The chain has TRBV11-2 and TRBJ1-3; maybe TRBD1 (5 bases). Trimming pared 5 bases from V and 8 bases from J, leaving 10 bases between. The CDR3 runs to 12 residues. The germline gives CDR1 SGHAT, CDR2 FQNNGV. In DNA form, the CDR3 reads TGTGCCAGCAGCCCCCAGGGTTACACCATATATTTT. Translating gives CASSPQGYTIYF.

This clonotype appeared many times. The chain links TRBV11-2 to TRBJ1-2; the match to TRBD1 covers 8 bases. The CDR3 length is 15 residues. V dropped 1 base and J dropped 3; count of bases not matched to a gene: 4. Germline CDR1 SGHAT, CDR2 FQNNGV. CDR3 loop: CASSLVAGGDYGYTF. CDR3 DNA sequence: TGTGCCAGCAGCTTAGTGGCAGGGGGCGACTATGGCTACACCTTC.

This clonotype was seen just once. A much larger clone sits a single nucleotide away, making a read error possible. The CDR3 sequence is CASIYDTYYEQYF. In nucleotides, the CDR3 is TGTGCCAGCATTTACGACACCTACTACGAGCAGTACTTC. This chain links TRBV6-9 with TRBJ2-7, with unresolved D. This CDR3 spans 13 amino acids. V lost 7 bases and J 3 bases, leaving 13 bases between the germline ends. The germline V gene has CDR1 MNHGY and CDR2 SVAAGI.

This clonotype was detected only a few times. The rearrangement joins TRBV20-1 to TRBJ2-7; D is ambiguous. The CDR3 is made up of 13 amino acids. V was shortened by 4 bases and J by 0 bases, with 10 bases between the two germline ends. CDR1 and CDR2 from the germline V gene are DFQATT and SNEGSKA (reference sequence). The CDR3 region is CSANTANSYEQYF. The CDR3 nucleotides are TGCAGTGCTAACACAGCAAACTCCTACGAGCAGTACTTC.

The sample holds a few counts of this clonotype. The V gene is TRBV19, the J gene TRBJ2-3; D assignment may be TRBD1 or TRBD2 (7 bases each). Germline-derived CDR1 and CDR2 are LNHDA and SQIVND (reference sequence). The CDR3 length is 17 residues. V was shortened by 3 bases and J by 2 bases, with 18 bases between the two germline ends. The CDR3 DNA follows: TGTGCCAGTAGTATGCGTGGGGGGGACAGCCCCACAGATACGCAGTATTTT. It encodes CASSMRGGDSPTDTQYF.